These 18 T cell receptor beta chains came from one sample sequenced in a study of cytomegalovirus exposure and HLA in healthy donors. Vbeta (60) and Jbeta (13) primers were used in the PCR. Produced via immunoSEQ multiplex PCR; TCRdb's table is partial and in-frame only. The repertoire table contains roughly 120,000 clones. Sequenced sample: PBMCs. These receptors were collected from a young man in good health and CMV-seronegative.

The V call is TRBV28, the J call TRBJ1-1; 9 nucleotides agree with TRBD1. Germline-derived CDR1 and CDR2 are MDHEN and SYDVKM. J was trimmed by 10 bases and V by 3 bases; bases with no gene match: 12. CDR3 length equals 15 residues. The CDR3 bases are TGTGCCAGCAGTTTTCGGGACAGGGTGATGGTTCTAGCTTTCTTT. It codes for CASSFRDRVMVLAFF. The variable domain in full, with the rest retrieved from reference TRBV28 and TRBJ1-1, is DVKVTQSSRYLVKRTGEKVFLECVQDMDHENMFWYRQDPGLGLRLIYFSYDVKMKEKGDIPEGYSVSREKKERFSLILESASTNQTSMYLCASSFRDRVMVLAFFGQGTRLTVV.

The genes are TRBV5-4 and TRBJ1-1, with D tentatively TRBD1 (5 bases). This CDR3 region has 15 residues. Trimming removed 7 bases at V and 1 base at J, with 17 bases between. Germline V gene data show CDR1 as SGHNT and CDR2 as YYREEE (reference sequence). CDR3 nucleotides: TGTGCCAGCCTGGATCAGGGATCCGGGAACACTGAAGCTTTCTTT. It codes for CASLDQGSGNTEAFF.

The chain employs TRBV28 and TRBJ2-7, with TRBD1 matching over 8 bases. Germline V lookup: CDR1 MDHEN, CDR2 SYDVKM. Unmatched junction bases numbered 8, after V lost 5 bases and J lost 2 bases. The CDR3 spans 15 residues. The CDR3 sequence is CASSPGQGIAYEQYF. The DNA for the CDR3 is TGTGCCAGCAGTCCAGGACAGGGCATCGCCTACGAGCAGTACTTC.

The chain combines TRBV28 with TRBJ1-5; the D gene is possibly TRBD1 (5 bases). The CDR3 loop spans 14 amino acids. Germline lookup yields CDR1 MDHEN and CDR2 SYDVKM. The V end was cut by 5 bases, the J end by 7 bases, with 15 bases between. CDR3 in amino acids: CASSPLQGWQPQHF. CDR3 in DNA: TGTGCCAGCAGTCCCCTGCAGGGCTGGCAGCCCCAGCATTTT.

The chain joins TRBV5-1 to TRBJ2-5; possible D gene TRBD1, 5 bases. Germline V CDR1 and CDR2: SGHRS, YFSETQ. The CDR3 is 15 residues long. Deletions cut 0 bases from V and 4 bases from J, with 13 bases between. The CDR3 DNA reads TGCGCCAGCAGCTTGGTTGGAGACAGAGGAGAGACCCAGTACTTC. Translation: CASSLVGDRGETQYF. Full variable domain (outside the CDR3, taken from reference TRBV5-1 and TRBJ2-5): KAGVTQTPRYLIKTRGQQVTLSCSPISGHRSVSWYQQTPGQGLQFLFEYFSETQRNKGNFPGRFSGRQFSNSRSEMNVSTLELGDSALYLCASSLVGDRGETQYFGPGTRLLVL.

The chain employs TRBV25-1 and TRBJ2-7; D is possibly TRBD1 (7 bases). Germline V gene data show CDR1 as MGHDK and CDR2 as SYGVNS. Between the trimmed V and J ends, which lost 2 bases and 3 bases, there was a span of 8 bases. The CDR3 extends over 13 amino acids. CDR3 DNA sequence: TGTGCCAGCAGTGAACAGGGGGGCTACGAGCAGTACTTC. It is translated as CASSEQGGYEQYF.

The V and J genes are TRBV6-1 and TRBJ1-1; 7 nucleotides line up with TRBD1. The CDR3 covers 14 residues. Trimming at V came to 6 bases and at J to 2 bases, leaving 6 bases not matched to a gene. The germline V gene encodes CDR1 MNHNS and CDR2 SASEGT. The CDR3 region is CASSQGQINTEAFF. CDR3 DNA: TGTGCCAGCAGCCAGGGACAGATCAACACTGAAGCTTTCTTT.

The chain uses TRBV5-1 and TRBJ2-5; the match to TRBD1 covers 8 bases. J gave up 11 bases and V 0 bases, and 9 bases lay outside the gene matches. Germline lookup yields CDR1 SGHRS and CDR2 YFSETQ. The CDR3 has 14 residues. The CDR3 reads CASSLVQGAREQYF. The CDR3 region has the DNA TGCGCCAGCAGCTTGGTTCAGGGGGCGAGAGAGCAGTACTTC.

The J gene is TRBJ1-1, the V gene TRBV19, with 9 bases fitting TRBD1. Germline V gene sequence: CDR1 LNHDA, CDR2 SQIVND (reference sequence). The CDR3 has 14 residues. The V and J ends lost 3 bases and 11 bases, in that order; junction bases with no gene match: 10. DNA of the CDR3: TGTGCCAGTAGTATGGGACAGGGTTTTGTTTCGGCTTTCTTT. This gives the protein CASSMGQGFVSAFF.

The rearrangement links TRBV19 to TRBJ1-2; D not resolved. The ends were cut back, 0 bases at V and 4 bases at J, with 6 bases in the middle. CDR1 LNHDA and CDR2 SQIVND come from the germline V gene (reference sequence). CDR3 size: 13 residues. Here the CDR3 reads CASSIDRGYGYTF. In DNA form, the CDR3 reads TGTGCCAGTAGTATAGATCGGGGCTATGGCTACACCTTC.

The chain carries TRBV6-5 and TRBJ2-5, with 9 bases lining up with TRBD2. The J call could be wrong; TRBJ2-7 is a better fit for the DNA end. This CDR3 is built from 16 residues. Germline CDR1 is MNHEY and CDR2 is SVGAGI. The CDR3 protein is CASSYGSGRLSYEQYF. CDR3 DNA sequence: TGTGCCAGCAGTTACGGGAGCGGGAGGTTATCCTACGAGCAGTACTTC.

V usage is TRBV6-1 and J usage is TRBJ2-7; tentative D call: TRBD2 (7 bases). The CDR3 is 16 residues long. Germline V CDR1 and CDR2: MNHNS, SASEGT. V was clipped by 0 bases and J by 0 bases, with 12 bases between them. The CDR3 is CASSEARGGISYEQYF. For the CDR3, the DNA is TGTGCCAGCAGTGAAGCGAGGGGGGGAATCTCCTACGAGCAGTACTTC.

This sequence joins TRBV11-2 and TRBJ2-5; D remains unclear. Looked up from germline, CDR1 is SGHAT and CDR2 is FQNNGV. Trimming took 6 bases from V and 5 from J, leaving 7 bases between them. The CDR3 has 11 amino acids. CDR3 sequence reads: CASRLRETQYF. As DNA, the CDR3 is TGTGCCAGCAGATTGCGGGAGACCCAGTACTTC.

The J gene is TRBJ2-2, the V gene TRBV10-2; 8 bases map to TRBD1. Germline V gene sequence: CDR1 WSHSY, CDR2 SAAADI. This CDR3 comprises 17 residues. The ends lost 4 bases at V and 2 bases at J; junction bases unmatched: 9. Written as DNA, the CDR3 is TGCGCCAGCAGTGCCCTAGCCGGACAGGGTAACACCGGGGAGCTGTTTTTT. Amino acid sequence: CASSALAGQGNTGELFF.

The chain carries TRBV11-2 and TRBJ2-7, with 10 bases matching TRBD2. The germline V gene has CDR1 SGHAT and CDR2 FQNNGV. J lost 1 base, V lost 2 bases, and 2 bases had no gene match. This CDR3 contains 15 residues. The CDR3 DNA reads TGTGCCAGCAGCTTATTAGCGGGGGGTTCCTACGAGCAGTACTTC. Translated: CASSLLAGGSYEQYF.

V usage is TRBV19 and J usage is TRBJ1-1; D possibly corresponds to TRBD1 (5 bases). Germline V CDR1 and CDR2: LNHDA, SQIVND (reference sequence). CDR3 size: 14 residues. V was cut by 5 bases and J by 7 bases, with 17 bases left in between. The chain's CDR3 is CASSAVIRTGEAFF. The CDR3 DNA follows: TGTGCCAGTAGTGCCGTTATACGAACAGGTGAAGCTTTCTTT.

CDR3 sequence (DNA): TGCGCCAGCAGCCAAGGGCAATTTTCCTACGAGCAGTACTTC. Translated, it gives CASSQGQFSYEQYF. V usage is TRBV4-1 and J usage is TRBJ2-7; no clear D gene. The ends were cut back, 1 base at V and 1 base at J, with 8 bases in the middle. Germline V gives CDR1 MGHRA, CDR2 YSYEKL. This CDR3 contains 14 residues.

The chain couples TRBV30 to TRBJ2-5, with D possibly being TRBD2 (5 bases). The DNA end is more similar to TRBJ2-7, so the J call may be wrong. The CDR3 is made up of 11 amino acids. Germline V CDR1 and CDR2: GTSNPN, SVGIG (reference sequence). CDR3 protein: CAWSPGIEQYF. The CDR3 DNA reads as TGTGCCTGGAGCCCGGGGATCGAGCAGTACTTC.